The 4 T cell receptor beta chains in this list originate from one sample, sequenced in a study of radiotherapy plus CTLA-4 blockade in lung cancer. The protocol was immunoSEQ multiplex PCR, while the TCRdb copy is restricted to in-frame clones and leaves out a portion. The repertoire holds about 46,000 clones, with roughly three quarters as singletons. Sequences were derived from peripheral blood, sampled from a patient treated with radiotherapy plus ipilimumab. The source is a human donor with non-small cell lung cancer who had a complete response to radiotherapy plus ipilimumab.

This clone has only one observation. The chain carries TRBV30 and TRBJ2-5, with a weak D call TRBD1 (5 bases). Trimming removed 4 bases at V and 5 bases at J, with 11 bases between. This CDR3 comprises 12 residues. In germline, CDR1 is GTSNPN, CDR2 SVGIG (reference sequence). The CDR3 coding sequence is TGTGCCTGGACAGGGTCTGGGGAGACCCAGTACTTC. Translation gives CAWTGSGETQYF. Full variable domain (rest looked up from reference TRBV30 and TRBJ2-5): SQTIHQWPATLVQPVGSPLSLECTVEGTSNPNLYWYRQAAGRGLQLLFYSVGIGQISSEVPQNLSASRPQDRQFILSSKKLLLSDSGFYLCAWTGSGETQYFGPGTRLLVL.

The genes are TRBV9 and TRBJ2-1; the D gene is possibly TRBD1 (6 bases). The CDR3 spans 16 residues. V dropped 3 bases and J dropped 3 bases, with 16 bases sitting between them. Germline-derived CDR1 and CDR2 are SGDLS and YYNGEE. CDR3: CASSGRFGQLYNEQFF. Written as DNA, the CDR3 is TGTGCCAGCAGCGGACGGTTCGGACAGCTCTACAATGAGCAGTTCTTC.

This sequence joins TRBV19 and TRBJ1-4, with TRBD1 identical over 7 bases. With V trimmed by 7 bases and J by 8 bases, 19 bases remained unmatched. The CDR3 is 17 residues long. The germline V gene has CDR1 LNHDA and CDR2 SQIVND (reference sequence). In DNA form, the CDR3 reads TGTGCCAGTACCGCAATCGGGGGAACAGGGGATGGGGAAAAACTGTTTTTT. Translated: CASTAIGGTGDGEKLFF.

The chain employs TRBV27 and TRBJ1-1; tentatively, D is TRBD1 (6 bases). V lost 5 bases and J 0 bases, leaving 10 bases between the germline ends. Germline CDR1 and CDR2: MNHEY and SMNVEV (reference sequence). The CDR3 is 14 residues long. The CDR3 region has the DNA TGTGCCAGCAGTCTAGGACAGATGAACACTGAAGCTTTCTTT. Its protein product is CASSLGQMNTEAFF.